This is a list of T cell receptor beta chains from one sample in a study of shared clonotypes between healthy human individuals. Measured with immunoSEQ multiplex PCR; TCRdb has only the in-frame clones, and not every one. The sample has fewer than 2.5 million clones; 90% to 95% are singletons. Sequencing used naive CD4+ T cells from PBMCs. These receptors were taken from a man aged 18 to 30 in good health. Some clones in this sample may be carry-over from other donors' samples. CDR3s include the opening cysteine and the closing phenylalanine or tryptophan. A D gene is named only where the DNA matches it firmly. Clone size is stated in some rows and not others, as once, few, many or a class when expanded.

j_gene,v_gene,abundance,d_gene,CDR3aa,CDR3nt
TRBJ2-7,TRBV28,once,NA,CASRQTGFVHEQYF,TGTGCCAGCAGACAAACAGGGTTTGTGCACGAGCAGTACTTC
TRBJ2-1,TRBV7-3,NA,NA,CASSPQGPHNEQFF,TGTGCCAGCAGCCCCCAAGGGCCACACAATGAGCAGTTCTTC
TRBJ2-5,TRBV7-2,once,NA,CASSRLAIQETQYF,TGTGCCAGCAGTCGTCTAGCGATACAAGAGACCCAGTACTTC
TRBJ2-5,TRBV5-1,once,TRBD2,CASSEMGTSGFQETQYF,TGCGCCAGCAGCGAGATGGGGACTAGCGGATTCCAAGAGACCCAGTACTTC
TRBJ1-1,TRBV2,few,TRBD1,CASSRQGSRIGTEAFF,TGTGCCAGCAGCAGACAGGGGTCACGGATCGGCACTGAAGCTTTCTTT
TRBJ2-1,TRBV7-2,NA,NA,CASSLDPPLIYNEQFF,TGTGCCAGCAGCTTAGACCCTCCTCTCATATACAATGAGCAGTTCTTC
TRBJ2-5,TRBV5-1,once,NA,CASSLSPKETQYF,TGCGCCAGCAGCTTGAGCCCCAAAGAGACCCAGTACTTC
TRBJ2-5,TRBV19,NA,TRBD1,CASRNRGHETQYF,TGTGCCAGTCGAAACAGGGGGCATGAGACCCAGTACTTC
TRBJ1-2,TRBV6-5,NA,TRBD1,CASSYRGQGSNYGYTF,TGTGCCAGCAGTTACAGGGGGCAGGGGAGTAACTATGGCTACACCTTC
TRBJ2-3,TRBV11-2,NA,NA,CASSLVRRGTDTQYF,TGTGCCAGCAGCTTAGTACGGCGAGGCACAGATACGCAGTATTTT
TRBJ1-5,TRBV7-9,few,NA,CASSFGIYQPQHF,TGTGCCAGCAGCTTCGGGATTTATCAGCCCCAGCATTTT
TRBJ2-7,TRBV28,NA,TRBD2,CASSLGGGYEQYF,TGTGCCAGCAGCCTCGGGGGGGGTTACGAGCAGTACTTC
TRBJ1-6,TRBV5-4,NA,TRBD1,CASSRDRDNSPLHF,TGTGCCAGCAGCCGGGACAGGGATAATTCACCCCTCCACTTT
TRBJ2-4,TRBV30,NA,TRBD1,CAWSRKDRDQLGAKNIQYF,TGTGCCTGGAGTCGTAAGGACAGGGACCAACTGGGGGCCAAAAACATTCAGTACTTC
TRBJ2-7,TRBV7-2,NA,NA,CASSAREGNYEQYF,TGTGCCAGCAGCGCTAGAGAGGGGAACTACGAGCAGTACTTC
TRBJ2-1,TRBV5-4,NA,NA,CASSQILGDEQFF,TGTGCCAGCAGCCAAATTCTAGGGGATGAGCAGTTCTTC
TRBJ2-5,TRBV6-5,NA,NA,CASSYTRETQYF,TGTGCCAGCAGTTACACTAGAGAGACCCAGTACTTC
TRBJ1-3,TRBV5-1,NA,TRBD1,CASSLTGVDGNTIYF,TGCGCCAGCAGCTTGACAGGGGTTGATGGAAACACCATATATTTT
TRBJ2-2,TRBV7-3,NA,TRBD2,CASNPTGLAGGELFF,TGTGCCAGCAACCCTACCGGACTAGCGGGCGGGGAGCTGTTTTTT
TRBJ2-2,TRBV7-9,NA,TRBD1,CASSPRGLASGELFF,TGTGCCAGCAGCCCCAGGGGGCTAGCCTCCGGGGAGCTGTTTTTT
TRBJ2-1,TRBV7-3,NA,NA,CAEKRASSYNEQFF,TGTGCAGAAAAACGGGCAAGCTCCTACAATGAGCAGTTCTTC
TRBJ1-1,TRBV2,once,NA,CASRSEAGGDTEAFF,TGTGCCAGCAGGTCGGAGGCTGGGGGTGACACTGAAGCTTTCTTT
TRBJ2-7,TRBV18,NA,TRBD2,CASSPGLAGVREQYF,TGTGCCAGCTCACCTGGACTAGCGGGAGTGCGCGAGCAGTACTTC
TRBJ1-2,TRBV27,NA,NA,CATRPPGRQHGYTF,TGTGCCACGCGACCCCCGGGACGCCAACATGGCTACACCTTC
TRBJ2-5,TRBV7-2,NA,NA,CASVRGYQETQYF,TGTGCCAGCGTTCGGGGGTACCAAGAGACCCAGTACTTC
TRBJ1-5,TRBV28,NA,NA,CASSLIGNSNQPQHF,TGTGCCAGCAGTTTAATAGGAAATAGCAATCAGCCCCAGCATTTT
TRBJ2-7,TRBV9,NA,NA,CASSVLEGSPYEQYF,TGTGCCAGCAGCGTGTTGGAGGGTTCCCCCTACGAGCAGTACTTC
TRBJ2-1,TRBV5-1,NA,NA,CASSPLTGSYNEQFF,TGCGCCAGCAGCCCCCTCACGGGCTCCTACAATGAGCAGTTCTTC
TRBJ1-4,TRBV10-3,NA,NA,CAISEIRGPEKLFF,TGTGCCATCAGTGAGATACGTGGTCCGGAAAAACTGTTTTTT
TRBJ2-2,TRBV6-1,NA,TRBD2,CASSDQPGTSVTGELFF,TGTGCCAGCAGTGATCAACCCGGGACTAGCGTAACCGGGGAGCTGTTTTTT
TRBJ1-6,TRBV19,NA,TRBD1,CATRRTGGSPLHF,TGTGCCACCAGGCGGACAGGAGGTTCACCCCTCCACTTT
TRBJ2-1,TRBV6-1,once,NA,CASSGPGSSYNEQFF,TGTGCCAGCAGTGGACCAGGAAGCTCCTACAATGAGCAGTTCTTC
TRBJ2-7,TRBV5-1,NA,TRBD2,CASSLGTSGREQYF,TGCGCCAGCAGCTTGGGGACTAGCGGGCGGGAGCAGTACTTC
TRBJ1-2,TRBV20-1,NA,NA,CRASGGYTF,TGCAGAGCCTCGGGTGGCTACACCTTC
TRBJ1-5,TRBV28,once,TRBD1,CASRSGTGHNQPQHF,TGTGCCAGCAGAAGCGGGACAGGGCATAATCAGCCCCAGCATTTT
TRBJ1-2,TRBV28,NA,NA,CASSIAYGYTF,TGTGCCAGCAGTATCGCCTATGGCTACACCTTC